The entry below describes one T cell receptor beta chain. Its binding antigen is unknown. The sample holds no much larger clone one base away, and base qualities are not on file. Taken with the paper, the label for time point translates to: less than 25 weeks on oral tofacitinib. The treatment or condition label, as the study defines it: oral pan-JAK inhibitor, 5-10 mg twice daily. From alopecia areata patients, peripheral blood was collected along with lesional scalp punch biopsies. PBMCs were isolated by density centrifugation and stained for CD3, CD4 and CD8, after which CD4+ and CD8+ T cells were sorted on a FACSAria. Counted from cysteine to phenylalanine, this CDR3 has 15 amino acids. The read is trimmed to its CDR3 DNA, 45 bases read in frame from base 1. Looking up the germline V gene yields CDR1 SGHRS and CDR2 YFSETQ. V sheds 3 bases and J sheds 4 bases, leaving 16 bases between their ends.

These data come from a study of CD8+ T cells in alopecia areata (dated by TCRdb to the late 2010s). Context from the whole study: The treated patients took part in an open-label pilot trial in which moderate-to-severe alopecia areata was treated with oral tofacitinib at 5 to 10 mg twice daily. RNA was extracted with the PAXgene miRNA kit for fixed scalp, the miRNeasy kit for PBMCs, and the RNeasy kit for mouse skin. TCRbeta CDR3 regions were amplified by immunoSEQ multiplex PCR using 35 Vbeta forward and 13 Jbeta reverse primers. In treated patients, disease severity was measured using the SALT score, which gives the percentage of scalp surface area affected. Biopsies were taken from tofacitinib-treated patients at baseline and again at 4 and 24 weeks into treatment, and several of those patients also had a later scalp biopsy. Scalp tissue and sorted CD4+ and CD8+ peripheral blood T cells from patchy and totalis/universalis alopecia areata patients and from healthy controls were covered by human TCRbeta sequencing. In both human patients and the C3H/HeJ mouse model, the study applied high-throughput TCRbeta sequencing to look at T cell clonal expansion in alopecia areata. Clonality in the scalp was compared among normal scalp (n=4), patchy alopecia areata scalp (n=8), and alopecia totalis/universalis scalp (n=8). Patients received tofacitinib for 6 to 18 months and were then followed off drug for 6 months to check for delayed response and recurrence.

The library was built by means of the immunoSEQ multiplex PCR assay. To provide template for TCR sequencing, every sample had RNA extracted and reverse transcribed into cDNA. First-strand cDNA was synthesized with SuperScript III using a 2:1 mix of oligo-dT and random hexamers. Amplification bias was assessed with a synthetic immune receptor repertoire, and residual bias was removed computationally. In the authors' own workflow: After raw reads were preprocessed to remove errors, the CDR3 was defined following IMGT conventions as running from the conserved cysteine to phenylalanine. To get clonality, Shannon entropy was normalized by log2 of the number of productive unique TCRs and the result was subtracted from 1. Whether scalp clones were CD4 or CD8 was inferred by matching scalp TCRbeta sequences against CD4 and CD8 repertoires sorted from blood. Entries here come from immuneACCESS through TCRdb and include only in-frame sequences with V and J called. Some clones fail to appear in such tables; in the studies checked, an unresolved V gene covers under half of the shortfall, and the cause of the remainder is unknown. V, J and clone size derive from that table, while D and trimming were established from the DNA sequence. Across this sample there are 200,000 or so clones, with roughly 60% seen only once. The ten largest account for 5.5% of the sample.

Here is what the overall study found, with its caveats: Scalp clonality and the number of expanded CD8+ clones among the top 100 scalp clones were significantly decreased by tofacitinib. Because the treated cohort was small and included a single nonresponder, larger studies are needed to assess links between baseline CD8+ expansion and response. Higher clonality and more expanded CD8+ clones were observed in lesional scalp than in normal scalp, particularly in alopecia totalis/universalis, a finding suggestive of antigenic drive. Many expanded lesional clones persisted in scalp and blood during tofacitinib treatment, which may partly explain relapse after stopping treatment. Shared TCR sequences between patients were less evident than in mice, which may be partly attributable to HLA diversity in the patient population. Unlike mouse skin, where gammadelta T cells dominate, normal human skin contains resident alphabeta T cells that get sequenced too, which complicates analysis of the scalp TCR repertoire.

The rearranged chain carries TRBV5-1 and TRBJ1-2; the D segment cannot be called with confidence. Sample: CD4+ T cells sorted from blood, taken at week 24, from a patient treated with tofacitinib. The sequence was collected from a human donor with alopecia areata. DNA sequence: TGCGCCAGCAGCTCAATGACCAGCCTCTCCTATGGCTACACCTTC. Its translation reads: CASSSMTSLSYGYTF.